This T cell receptor (beta chain) comes out of a study of blood T cells in healthy people across ages. The use of a sample-barcoded 5' primer and a J-beta primer mix characterized a second PCR of roughly 7 to 12 cycles. TCRdb independently ran MiXCR on the 5' RACE reads; one entry per CDR3 protein. The sample holds fewer than 800,000 distinct CDR3 sequences, around 49% seen once. Germline V CDR1 and CDR2: SEHNR, FQNEAQ (reference sequence). This CDR3 has 14 amino acids. V shed 5 bases and J shed 7 bases, with 18 bases lying between them. General study findings and limits: The fall in TCR beta diversity per million T cells was roughly linear with age.

Notes on this clonotype: Its antigen is undetermined.

The rearrangement joins TRBV7-9 to TRBJ2-7, with a possible D match to TRBD2 (5 bases). The sequenced sample was blood. This TCR was recovered from a woman aged 60-70 years in good health. In nucleotides, the CDR3 is TGTGCCAGCAGCCACTTAGCGAACTACAATGAGCAGTACTTC. It encodes CASSHLANYNEQYF.